The 17 T cell receptor beta chains reported below all come from one sample, sequenced in a study of blood T cell repertoires in COVID-19. Clones were read by immunoSEQ multiplex PCR, and TCRdb kept only the in-frame ones, dropping some. Of about 69,000 clones listed, approximately 85% are singletons. What was sequenced was peripheral blood. The source is a human donor in a cohort sampled during active COVID-19.

A single count supports this clone. J is TRBJ2-3 and V is TRBV30, with D perhaps matching TRBD1 (6 bases). V was trimmed by 2 bases and J by 2 bases, leaving 11 bases between them. The germline V gene encodes CDR1 GTSNPN and CDR2 SVGIG (reference sequence). This CDR3 is built from 14 residues. The CDR3 nucleotides are TGTGCCTGGAGTTACGGACAGCTCACAGATACGCAGTATTTT. It is translated as CAWSYGQLTDTQYF. Full variable domain (rest looked up from reference TRBV30 and TRBJ2-3): SQTIHQWPATLVQPVGSPLSLECTVEGTSNPNLYWYRQAAGRGLQLLFYSVGIGQISSEVPQNLSASRPQDRQFILSSKKLLLSDSGFYLCAWSYGQLTDTQYFGPGTRLTVL.

The CDR3 protein is CASSPTSGDYEQYF. In DNA, the CDR3 is TGTGCCAGCTCACCGACTAGCGGGGACTACGAGCAGTACTTC. This sequence joins TRBV18 and TRBJ2-7; TRBD2 matches at 11 bases. Looked up from germline, CDR1 is KGHSH and CDR2 is LQKENI. Trimming took 3 bases from V and 3 from J; bases not matched to a gene: 1. The CDR3 has 14 amino acids.

V and J are TRBV4-1 and TRBJ2-1; maybe TRBD2 (6 bases). This CDR3 has 14 amino acids. The germline CDR1 and CDR2 sequences are MGHRA and YSYEKL. V was pared by 1 base and J by 15 bases, with 19 bases between. The CDR3 region has the DNA TGCGCCAGCAGCCAAGGATGGGGCGGGGTTGACCGGTTCTTC. Translating it yields CASSQGWGGVDRFF.

The chain carries TRBV27 and TRBJ1-1; D is unclear. Per germline, CDR1 MNHEY and CDR2 SMNVEV (reference sequence). The CDR3 is made up of 13 amino acids. V dropped 7 bases and J dropped 5 bases, with 14 bases sitting between them. CDR3 loop: CASTSDRGTEAFF. CDR3 in DNA: TGTGCCAGCACCTCCGACCGAGGGACTGAAGCTTTCTTT.

This clone turned up a few times. The CDR3 loop reads CASSLSGGTNTGELFF. The CDR3 DNA sequence: TGCGCCAGCAGTCTTAGCGGGGGTACAAACACCGGGGAGCTGTTTTTT. The rearrangement links TRBV4-1 to TRBJ2-2, with 9 bases aligning to TRBD2. The V and J ends lost 6 bases and 2 bases, in that order; junction bases with no gene match: 7. CDR1 and CDR2 (germline): MGHRA, YSYEKL. The CDR3 is made up of 16 amino acids.

CDR3 bases: TGTGCCAGCAGCCAAGATAAAGGGGCTGAAGCTTTCTTT. Its protein product is CASSQDKGAEAFF. This chain joins TRBV14 and TRBJ1-1; tentatively, D is TRBD1 (5 bases). The germline gives CDR1 SGHDN, CDR2 FVKESK. The V and J ends lost 0 bases and 6 bases respectively, with 8 bases between them. This CDR3 spans 13 amino acids. The whole variable domain, remainder taken from reference TRBV14 and TRBJ1-1, is EAGVTQFPSHSVIEKGQTVTLRCDPISGHDNLYWYRRVMGKEIKFLLHFVKESKQDESGMPNNRFLAERTGGTYSTLKVQPAELEDSGVYFCASSQDKGAEAFFGQGTRLTVV.

The rearrangement uses TRBV19 and TRBJ1-5; D is possibly TRBD1 (6 bases). This CDR3 comprises 15 residues. The V gene's germline CDR1 is LNHDA and CDR2 SQIVND (reference sequence). V was clipped by 5 bases and J by 5 bases, with 16 bases between them. CDR3 sequence reads: CASSREGGSDQPQHF. CDR3 coding DNA: TGTGCCAGTAGTCGAGAAGGGGGTTCGGATCAGCCCCAGCATTTT.

V gene TRBV7-6 combines with J gene TRBJ1-6; TRBD1 aligns across 10 bases. Germline CDR1 SGHVS, CDR2 FNYEAQ. The CDR3 covers 16 residues. V dropped 2 bases and J dropped 5; count of bases not matched to a gene: 3. CDR3 bases: TGTGCCAGCAGCTTATTAGGACAGGGGGATAATTCACCCCTCCACTTT. Its protein product is CASSLLGQGDNSPLHF.

This clone came up once. V gene TRBV2 combines with J gene TRBJ2-1; 13 bases align to TRBD2. This CDR3 region has 17 residues. Per germline, CDR1 SNHLY and CDR2 FYNNEI. Trimming removed 5 bases from V and 7 bases from J; junction bases left unmatched: 11. CDR3 DNA sequence: TGTGCCAGCAGTCTCCTCCGACTAGCGGGGGGATGGAATGAGCAGTTCTTC. It encodes CASSLLRLAGGWNEQFF.

The chain links TRBV30 to TRBJ1-6; D unclear. The CDR3 is made up of 14 amino acids. Germline assignment: CDR1 GTSNPN and CDR2 SVGIG (reference sequence). Trimming took off 4 bases at V and 1 base at J, with 8 bases between the two ends. As DNA, the CDR3 is TGTGCCTGGAATCGGGGTTCCTATAATTCACCCCTCCACTTT. As protein: CAWNRGSYNSPLHF. The complete variable domain, with remaining parts taken from reference TRBV30 and TRBJ1-6, reads SQTIHQWPATLVQPVGSPLSLECTVEGTSNPNLYWYRQAAGRGLQLLFYSVGIGQISSEVPQNLSASRPQDRQFILSSKKLLLSDSGFYLCAWNRGSYNSPLHFGNGTRLTVT.

The chain has TRBV5-1 and TRBJ2-1, with 9 bases lining up with TRBD1. The germline CDR1 and CDR2 sequences are SGHRS and YFSETQ. CDR3 length: 15 residues. V was clipped by 4 bases and J by 3 bases; unmatched bases: 5. The CDR3 protein is CASSPGTGHYNEQFF. The CDR3, as DNA: TGCGCCAGCAGCCCCGGGACAGGGCACTACAATGAGCAGTTCTTC.

J is TRBJ1-5 and V is TRBV5-5, with 9 bases identical to TRBD1. The ends lost 0 bases at V and 5 bases at J; junction bases unmatched: 3. Germline V gene data show CDR1 as SGHKS and CDR2 as YYEKEE (reference sequence). This CDR3 has 15 amino acids. This CDR3 is CASSLDRGLDQPQHF. In nucleotides, the CDR3 is TGTGCCAGCAGCTTGGACAGGGGGCTGGATCAGCCCCAGCATTTT.

J is TRBJ2-2 and V is TRBV6-5, with D possibly being TRBD2 (6 bases). CDR1 MNHEY and CDR2 SVGAGI come from the germline V gene. The CDR3 sequence is 16 residues long. V was clipped by 2 bases and J by 5 bases, with 15 bases between them. CDR3 region: CASSYGGWRGTGELFF. DNA for the CDR3: TGTGCCAGCAGTTACGGGGGTTGGCGGGGAACCGGGGAGCTGTTTTTT.

This clone was seen only once. V usage is TRBV11-3 and J usage is TRBJ2-1, with a tentative D call TRBD2 (6 bases). CDR3 length: 15 residues. V was clipped by 2 bases and J by 5 bases, with 13 bases between them. The germline V gene has CDR1 SGHNT and CDR2 YENEEA. The CDR3 nucleotides read TGTGCCAGCAGCTTAATCGGGGGAGCCAACAATGAGCAGTTCTTC. Protein product: CASSLIGGANNEQFF.

The V call is TRBV23-1, the J call TRBJ1-3; D might be TRBD1 (6 bases). TRBV23-1 is designated an ORF whose function remains uncertain. Trimming cost V 3 bases and J 0 bases, with 15 bases left between them. The length of the CDR3 is 17 residues. The CDR3 sequence is CASSHPPTGISGNTIYF. CDR3 sequence (DNA): TGCGCCAGCAGTCACCCACCGACAGGCATCTCTGGAAACACCATATATTTT.

The DNA of the CDR3 is TGTGCCAGCAGTGAAGCCCTTTCGGCGGGTAATCAGCCCCAGCATTTT. Its translation is CASSEALSAGNQPQHF. This chain connects TRBV2 to TRBJ1-5; D gene ambiguous. The CDR3 runs 16 residues. The germline V and J ends were trimmed by 0 bases and 4 bases, with 13 bases remaining between them. The germline V gene has CDR1 SNHLY and CDR2 FYNNEI.

The chain links TRBV12-3 or TRBV12-4 to TRBJ2-2; D not resolved. The CDR3 length is 12 residues. The ends were cut back, 7 bases at V and 8 bases at J, with 11 bases in the middle. CDR3 nucleotides: TGTGCCAGCACCCTCGGGTCGGGGGAGCTGTTTTTT. Its protein product is CASTLGSGELFF.